A single sample gave rise to the 20 T cell receptor beta chains below, sequenced in a study of cytomegalovirus exposure and HLA in healthy donors (TCRdb year 2017). Library method: the immunoSEQ multiplex PCR assay. For the multiplex PCR, a mixture combining 60 forward primers for TCR Vbeta segments and 13 reverse primers for TCR Jbeta segments was used. As stored in TCRdb, this immuneACCESS dataset retains in-frame rearrangements with V and J assigned. A fraction of the clones does not appear; measured against another copy, unresolved V genes explain less than half of the discrepancy, and the remainder lacks a known reason. The sample table contains about 110,000 clones; only one count was recorded for 80% to 90% of them. The ten most abundant clones make up 1.6% of the sample. Material: PBMCs. These receptor sequences come from a man aged 45-65 years in good health and CMV-seronegative.

This clone was seen only once. The chain carries TRBV7-2 and TRBJ2-3; 7 nucleotides align to TRBD2. The trim removed 5 bases at V and 0 bases at J, leaving 5 bases unmatched. Germline V CDR1 and CDR2: SGHTA, FQGNSA. This CDR3 contains 15 residues. This CDR3 reads CASSPSGTSTDTQYF. CDR3 nucleotide sequence: TGTGCCAGCAGCCCGAGCGGGACTAGCACAGATACGCAGTATTTT.

This clone showed up just a few times. CDR3 protein: CASSSPSGGAGETQYF. For the CDR3, the DNA is TGTGCCAGCAGTTCTCCTAGCGGGGGGGCCGGGGAGACCCAGTACTTC. This chain links TRBV6-5 with TRBJ2-5; 12 bases map to TRBD2. The CDR3 consists of 16 residues. The V segment lost 4 bases and the J segment 5 bases; nucleotides outside the gene matches: 8. In germline, CDR1 is MNHEY, CDR2 SVGAGI.

This chain connects TRBV6-6 to TRBJ1-6; D not resolved. Trimming removed 3 bases from V and 7 bases from J, with 10 bases in between. Germline values: CDR1 MNHNY, CDR2 SVGAGI (reference sequence). CDR3 length: 14 amino acids. This CDR3 reads CASSYAGENSPLHF. DNA for the CDR3: TGTGCCAGCAGTTATGCCGGGGAGAATTCACCCCTCCACTTT.

The J gene is TRBJ2-3, the V gene TRBV11-3; D possibly corresponds to TRBD1 (6 bases). The CDR3 extends over 14 amino acids. The V end was cut by 4 bases, the J end by 2 bases, with 10 bases between. Germline lookup yields CDR1 SGHNT and CDR2 YENEEA. CDR3 in DNA: TGTGCCAGCAGCTCCGGACAGCCCACAGATACGCAGTATTTT. As protein: CASSSGQPTDTQYF.

This chain connects TRBV5-4 to TRBJ1-2, with D possibly TRBD1 on 6 matching bases. The germline V gene has CDR1 SGHNT and CDR2 YYREEE (reference sequence). The CDR3 extends over 16 amino acids. V lost 3 bases, J lost 4 bases, and 19 bases lay in between. The CDR3 nucleotides are TGTGCCAGCAGCTCCCCCCGCCTCGACAGGTCCTATGGCTACACCTTC. This encodes CASSSPRLDRSYGYTF.

The chain combines TRBV2 with TRBJ2-1, with D possibly matching TRBD1 (6 bases). The CDR3 runs to 13 residues. Germline CDR1 SNHLY, CDR2 FYNNEI. Trimming removed 3 bases at V and 5 bases at J, with 8 bases between. The CDR3, as DNA: TGTGCCAGCAGTGATGGACAGAACAATGAGCAGTTCTTC. Protein: CASSDGQNNEQFF.

The chain carries TRBV4-2 and TRBJ1-2, with a possible D match to TRBD1 (5 bases). The CDR3 consists of 14 residues. The germline gives CDR1 LGHNA, CDR2 YNFKEQ. V lost 6 bases to trimming and J lost 6 bases, with 17 bases between them. The CDR3 region has the DNA TGTGCCAGCAGAACGGGACGTAGGAGGGATGGCTACACCTTC. Its protein is CASRTGRRRDGYTF.

J is TRBJ1-3 and V is TRBV30, with a possible D match to TRBD1 (6 bases). Germline CDR1 and CDR2: GTSNPN and SVGIG (reference sequence). CDR3 length: 17 amino acids. Trimming removed 0 bases at V and 2 bases at J, with 17 bases between. CDR3 sequence: CAWSVWAQGTTGNTIYF. CDR3 nucleotide sequence: TGTGCCTGGAGTGTATGGGCTCAGGGGACTACTGGAAACACCATATATTTT.

The rearrangement links TRBV10-3 to TRBJ2-2, with 7 bases fitting TRBD1. Trimming at V came to 3 bases and at J to 4 bases, leaving 5 bases not matched to a gene. Germline CDR1 is ENHRY and CDR2 is SYGVKD. The CDR3 extends over 15 amino acids. For the CDR3, the DNA is TGTGCCATCAGTGATACAGGGGAGTTCACCGGGGAGCTGTTTTTT. Its translation is CAISDTGEFTGELFF.

The CDR3 spells CASSDSTGVKRETQYF. The DNA for the CDR3 is TGCGCCAGCAGTGATTCGACAGGGGTAAAAAGGGAGACCCAGTACTTC. The rearrangement links TRBV10-1 to TRBJ2-5, with 8 bases matching TRBD1. CDR3 length: 16 amino acids. The germline CDR1 and CDR2 sequences are WNHNN and SYGVQD (reference sequence). Unmatched junction bases numbered 11, after V lost 3 bases and J lost 5 bases.

The rearrangement links TRBV19 to TRBJ1-2; D ambiguous. Germline V gene sequence: CDR1 LNHDA, CDR2 SQIVND (reference sequence). Trimming cost V 1 base and J 5 bases, with 23 bases left between them. The length of the CDR3 is 18 residues. The CDR3 sequence is CASSIATNRAPRDYGYTF. In DNA form, the CDR3 reads TGTGCCAGTAGTATAGCTACGAACCGGGCCCCCCGGGATTATGGCTACACCTTC.

The chain joins TRBV7-8 to TRBJ2-5, with 8 bases fitting TRBD1. CDR3 size: 14 residues. CDR1 is SGHVS and CDR2 is FQNEAQ in the germline V gene. The ends lost 5 bases at V and 7 bases at J; junction bases unmatched: 9. The CDR3 sequence is CASSDRQGKWTQYF. The DNA for the CDR3 is TGTGCCAGCAGCGACCGACAGGGGAAGTGGACCCAGTACTTC.

In its sample, this clone was seen a few times. The chain is built from TRBV28 and TRBJ1-2, with TRBD1 matching over 8 bases. Germline V gene lookup returns CDR1 MDHEN and CDR2 SYDVKM. V trimming: 5 bases; J trimming: 4 bases; junction bases outside the gene matches: 9. The CDR3 loop spans 15 amino acids. CDR3 nucleotides: TGTGCCAGCAGTGACAGGGGAGGGAGCCTCTATGGCTACACCTTC. Translating gives CASSDRGGSLYGYTF.

This chain links TRBV11-2 with TRBJ2-6; weak D call: TRBD1 (6 bases). CDR3 size: 17 residues. Per the germline V gene, CDR1 is SGHAT and CDR2 is FQNNGV. V dropped 3 bases and J dropped 0 bases, with 12 bases sitting between them. The CDR3 DNA sequence: TGTGCCAGCAGCTTCGGACAGTTGAGCTCTGGGGCCAACGTCCTGACTTTC. Its translation is CASSFGQLSSGANVLTF.

The chain uses TRBV6-5 and TRBJ1-5; 7 bases match TRBD1. Per germline, CDR1 MNHEY and CDR2 SVGAGI. With V trimmed by 5 bases and J by 0 bases, 4 bases remained unmatched. The CDR3 has 15 residues. CDR3 amino acids: CASSPGQYSNQPQHF. DNA of the CDR3: TGTGCCAGCAGTCCGGGACAGTATAGCAATCAGCCCCAGCATTTT.

The rearrangement joins TRBV11-2 to TRBJ2-4, with 7 bases aligning to TRBD2. The V gene's germline CDR1 is SGHAT and CDR2 FQNNGV. The ends lost 5 bases at V and 9 bases at J; junction bases unmatched: 10. The CDR3 covers 14 residues. DNA of the CDR3: TGTGCCAGCAGCGCCGCGGGAGCAGGTGGCATTCAGTACTTC. This translates into CASSAAGAGGIQYF.

In the case of this clone: In the same sample, other DNA sequences code for this CDR3. The chain has TRBV5-6 and TRBJ1-2, with a possible D match to TRBD1 (5 bases). V lost 0 bases to trimming and J lost 3 bases, with 12 bases between them. Germline V CDR1 and CDR2: SGHDT, YYEEEE. The CDR3 is 15 residues long. CDR3 coding DNA: TGTGCCAGCAGCTTGGGGACGGGGGTGGACTATGGCTACACCTTC. Its protein product is CASSLGTGVDYGYTF.

The chain recombines TRBV4-2 with TRBJ2-6; 10 nucleotides agree with TRBD1. The CDR3 has 18 amino acids. J gave up 0 bases and V 3 bases, and 5 bases lay outside the gene matches. From germline, CDR1 is LGHNA and CDR2 YNFKEQ. The CDR3 loop is CASSHSGQGSSGANVLTF. Written as DNA, the CDR3 is TGTGCCAGCAGCCACTCGGGACAGGGGAGCTCTGGGGCCAACGTCCTGACTTTC.

The rearrangement uses TRBV9 and TRBJ2-3; the match to TRBD1 covers 8 bases. The CDR3 loop spans 18 amino acids. CDR1 is SGDLS, CDR2 YYNGEE, per germline. Germline trimming cut 0 bases from V and 2 bases from J; bases unmatched to any gene: 11. The CDR3 is CASSVEDRGLPLTDTQYF. CDR3 bases: TGTGCCAGCAGCGTAGAAGACAGGGGACTTCCCCTCACAGATACGCAGTATTTT.

V usage is TRBV18 and J usage is TRBJ1-4; D may be TRBD1 (5 bases). The CDR3 runs 13 residues. Trimming stripped 8 bases from V and 5 bases from J, with 12 bases between. Germline assignment: CDR1 KGHSH and CDR2 LQKENI. The CDR3 spells CASADRLNEKLFF. DNA for the CDR3: TGTGCCAGCGCAGACAGACTGAATGAAAAACTGTTTTTT.